These T cell receptor beta chains were read from a single sample in a study of CD8+ T cells in alopecia areata. TCRdb keeps only in-frame clones here, not all; method: immunoSEQ multiplex PCR. The table includes about 190,000 clones, 50% to 60% detected once. Material: CD4+ T cells sorted from blood, obtained at week 4, from a patient treated with tofacitinib. These receptors all come from a human donor with alopecia areata. Each CDR3 is given with its conserved first and last residue. The D gene is left open where the match is weak. Not all rows give a size; the values are once, few, many and, for expanded clones, a class.

j_call: TRBJ2-7
d_call: TRBD2
v_call: TRBV5-1
clone_size: .
cdr3_aa: CASPPSRGLAWEQYF
cdr3_nt: TGCGCCAGCCCACCGAGTAGGGGACTAGCCTGGGAGCAGTACTTC

j_call: TRBJ2-1
d_call: .
v_call: TRBV7-2
clone_size: .
cdr3_aa: CASSLGTEREQFF
cdr3_nt: TGTGCCAGCAGCTTAGGGACGGAAAGGGAGCAGTTCTTC

j_call: TRBJ2-5
d_call: TRBD1
v_call: TRBV7-9
clone_size: .
cdr3_aa: CASSFGTDQETQYF
cdr3_nt: TGTGCCAGCAGCTTCGGGACAGATCAAGAGACCCAGTACTTC

j_call: TRBJ1-3
d_call: .
v_call: TRBV15
clone_size: .
cdr3_aa: CATSGPTVSRGNTIYF
cdr3_nt: TGTGCCACCAGCGGCCCAACGGTGTCTCGAGGAAACACCATATATTTT

j_call: TRBJ1-1
d_call: .
v_call: TRBV29-1
clone_size: .
cdr3_aa: CSVELTRAFF
cdr3_nt: TGCAGCGTGGAACTAACTAGGGCTTTCTTT

j_call: TRBJ2-2
d_call: TRBD2
v_call: TRBV29-1
clone_size: few
cdr3_aa: CSAGTGLAGPANTGELFF
cdr3_nt: TGCAGCGCCGGAACGGGACTAGCGGGACCCGCGAACACCGGGGAGCTGTTTTTT

j_call: TRBJ1-2
d_call: .
v_call: TRBV29-1
clone_size: once
cdr3_aa: CSVAGVPSGGYTF
cdr3_nt: TGCAGCGTTGCGGGGGTCCCGAGCGGCGGCTACACCTTC

j_call: TRBJ2-4
d_call: .
v_call: TRBV30
clone_size: few
cdr3_aa: CAWSGQESIQYF
cdr3_nt: TGTGCCTGGAGTGGACAGGAAAGCATTCAGTACTTC

j_call: TRBJ1-2
d_call: .
v_call: TRBV29-1
clone_size: .
cdr3_aa: CSGYRNGQGKYGYTF
cdr3_nt: TGCAGCGGATATCGCAATGGGCAGGGAAAGTATGGCTACACCTTC

j_call: TRBJ1-5
d_call: .
v_call: TRBV19
clone_size: few
cdr3_aa: CASRRDRNQPQHF
cdr3_nt: TGTGCCAGCCGCAGGGATAGGAATCAGCCCCAGCATTTT

j_call: TRBJ2-1
d_call: .
v_call: TRBV9
clone_size: .
cdr3_aa: CASSVEASSRQFF
cdr3_nt: TGTGCCAGCAGCGTAGAGGCCTCTAGCAGACAGTTCTTC

j_call: TRBJ1-2
d_call: .
v_call: TRBV7-9
clone_size: .
cdr3_aa: CASSYNYGYTF
cdr3_nt: TGTGCCAGCAGCTATAACTATGGCTACACCTTC

j_call: TRBJ1-3
d_call: .
v_call: TRBV30
clone_size: once
cdr3_aa: CAWAGTVSGNTIYF
cdr3_nt: TGTGCCTGGGCCGGGACGGTCTCTGGAAACACCATATATTTT

j_call: TRBJ1-2
d_call: .
v_call: TRBV25-1
clone_size: few
cdr3_aa: CASSESGPRIITF
cdr3_nt: TGTGCCAGCAGTGAAAGCGGACCCCGCATTATAACCTTC

j_call: TRBJ2-4
d_call: TRBD2
v_call: TRBV5-1
clone_size: .
cdr3_aa: CASSLESLAGGLAKNIQYF
cdr3_nt: TGCGCCAGCAGCTTGGAATCGCTAGCGGGAGGGCTAGCCAAAAACATTCAGTACTTC

j_call: TRBJ1-1
d_call: .
v_call: TRBV5-1
clone_size: .
cdr3_aa: CASSFGVRGTEAFF
cdr3_nt: TGCGCCAGCAGCTTCGGGGTACGGGGCACTGAAGCTTTCTTT

j_call: TRBJ2-2
d_call: .
v_call: TRBV29-1
clone_size: .
cdr3_aa: CSVAISRVRGTGELFF
cdr3_nt: TGCAGCGTTGCGATCTCCCGAGTTAGGGGCACCGGGGAGCTGTTTTTT

j_call: TRBJ2-1
d_call: .
v_call: TRBV5-1
clone_size: .
cdr3_aa: CASSPPLSIHEQFF
cdr3_nt: TGCGCCAGCAGCCCCCCCCTCAGTATCCATGAGCAGTTCTTC

j_call: TRBJ2-7
d_call: .
v_call: TRBV5-1
clone_size: .
cdr3_aa: CASSQDTYEQYF
cdr3_nt: TGCGCCAGCAGCCAAGACACTTACGAGCAGTACTTC

j_call: TRBJ2-5
d_call: TRBD2
v_call: TRBV5-1
clone_size: .
cdr3_aa: CASSLAVGRETQYF
cdr3_nt: TGCGCCAGCAGCTTGGCCGTCGGGAGGGAGACCCAGTACTTC

j_call: TRBJ1-2
d_call: .
v_call: TRBV25-1
clone_size: .
cdr3_aa: CASSAGGSYGYTF
cdr3_nt: TGTGCCAGCAGTGCAGGAGGGAGCTATGGCTACACCTTC

j_call: TRBJ2-3
d_call: .
v_call: TRBV29-1
clone_size: few
cdr3_aa: CSVDGGTSTDTQYF
cdr3_nt: TGCAGCGTTGACGGCGGGACTAGCACAGATACGCAGTATTTT

j_call: TRBJ2-3
d_call: .
v_call: TRBV4-2
clone_size: once
cdr3_aa: CASSLTSDGTDTQYF
cdr3_nt: TGTGCCAGCAGCCTCACCTCCGACGGAACAGATACGCAGTATTTT

j_call: TRBJ2-7
d_call: .
v_call: TRBV30
clone_size: .
cdr3_aa: CAWSGGQYLYEQYF
cdr3_nt: TGTGCCTGGAGTGGGGGACAATATCTCTACGAGCAGTACTTC

j_call: TRBJ2-1
d_call: TRBD2
v_call: TRBV7-3
clone_size: .
cdr3_aa: CASSKLGLAVDNEQFF
cdr3_nt: TGTGCCAGCAGCAAACTCGGACTAGCGGTTGACAATGAGCAGTTCTTC

j_call: TRBJ1-3
d_call: .
v_call: TRBV30
clone_size: few
cdr3_aa: CAWMPGKGSGNTIYF
cdr3_nt: TGTGCCTGGATGCCAGGGAAGGGCTCTGGAAACACCATATATTTT

j_call: TRBJ1-1
d_call: TRBD1
v_call: TRBV7-2
clone_size: once
cdr3_aa: CASSLFRTGGTEAFF
cdr3_nt: TGTGCCAGCAGCTTATTCCGGACAGGGGGTACTGAAGCTTTCTTT

j_call: TRBJ2-5
d_call: .
v_call: TRBV7-2
clone_size: .
cdr3_aa: CASSSAGETQYF
cdr3_nt: TGTGCCAGCAGCTCTGCGGGGGAGACCCAGTACTTC

j_call: TRBJ1-1
d_call: .
v_call: TRBV29-1
clone_size: .
cdr3_aa: CSITASTEAFF
cdr3_nt: TGCAGCATAACGGCGAGCACTGAAGCTTTCTTT

j_call: TRBJ2-7
d_call: TRBD2
v_call: TRBV15
clone_size: .
cdr3_aa: CATSTSGRDEQYF
cdr3_nt: TGTGCCACCAGCACTAGCGGGAGGGACGAGCAGTACTTC

j_call: TRBJ2-7
d_call: TRBD1
v_call: TRBV29-1
clone_size: few
cdr3_aa: CSVVQGAREQYF
cdr3_nt: TGCAGCGTTGTACAGGGGGCGCGGGAGCAGTACTTC

j_call: TRBJ1-3
d_call: .
v_call: TRBV10-3
clone_size: few
cdr3_aa: CAISDTGVSGNTIYF
cdr3_nt: TGTGCCATCAGTGATACAGGCGTCTCTGGAAACACCATATATTTT

j_call: TRBJ2-5
d_call: .
v_call: TRBV28
clone_size: .
cdr3_aa: CATGRRGLETQYF
cdr3_nt: TGTGCCACAGGAAGGAGGGGCCTGGAGACCCAGTACTTC

j_call: TRBJ2-1
d_call: .
v_call: TRBV15
clone_size: .
cdr3_aa: CATSSPADSREQFF
cdr3_nt: TGTGCCACCAGCTCTCCCGCCGACAGTCGTGAGCAGTTCTTC